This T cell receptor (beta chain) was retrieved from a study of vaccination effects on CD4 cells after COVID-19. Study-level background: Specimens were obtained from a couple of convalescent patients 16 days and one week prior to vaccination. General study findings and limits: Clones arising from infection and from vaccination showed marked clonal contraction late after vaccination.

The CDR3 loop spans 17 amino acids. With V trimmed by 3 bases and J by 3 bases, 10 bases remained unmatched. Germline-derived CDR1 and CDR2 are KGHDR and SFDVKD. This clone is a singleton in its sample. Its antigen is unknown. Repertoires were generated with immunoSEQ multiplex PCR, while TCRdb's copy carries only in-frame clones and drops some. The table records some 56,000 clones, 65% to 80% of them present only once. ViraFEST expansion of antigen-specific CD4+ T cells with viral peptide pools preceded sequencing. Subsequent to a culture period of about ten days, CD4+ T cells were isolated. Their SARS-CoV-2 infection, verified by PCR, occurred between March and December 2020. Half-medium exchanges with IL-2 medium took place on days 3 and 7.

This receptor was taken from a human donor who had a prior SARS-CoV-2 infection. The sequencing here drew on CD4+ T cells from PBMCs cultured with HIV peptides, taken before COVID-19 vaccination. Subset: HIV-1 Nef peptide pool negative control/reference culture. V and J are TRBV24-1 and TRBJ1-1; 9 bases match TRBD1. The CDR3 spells CATSDGQGPRGDTEAFF. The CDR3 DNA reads TGTGCCACCAGTGATGGACAGGGGCCTCGTGGAGACACTGAAGCTTTCTTT.